This TCR beta chain was recovered during a study of shared clonotypes between healthy human individuals. As for the study in general: Used for every donor were three CD4 naive, three CD4 memory, two CD8 naive and one CD8 memory plate. Study-level points and caveats: How much donors shared clonotypes was expected to be affected by sequencing depth.

Germline CDR1 MDHEN, CDR2 SYDVKM. V lost 6 bases to trimming and J lost 0 bases, with 9 bases between them. This CDR3 is 13 amino acids long. TCRdb keeps only in-frame clones here, not all; method: immunoSEQ multiplex PCR. The profile shows about 550,000 clones, roughly 96% of them singletons. Terminally differentiated effector memory CD45RA+ cells were excluded by CCR7 positive selection of CD45RO-negative cells. Regarding this clone: Its antigen is not known.

The TCR sequence derives from a woman aged 25 to 45 in good health. The chain links TRBV28 to TRBJ2-7; possible D gene TRBD2, 6 bases. Sample: naive CD8+ T cells sorted from blood. For the CDR3, the DNA is TGTGCCAGCAGCACGGGACTCTCCTACGAGCAGTACTTC. Protein product: CASSTGLSYEQYF.